This T cell receptor beta chain was sequenced for a study of T cell responses to AZD1222 COVID-19 vaccine. Study results and caveats: Within unmutated variant regions lay the reported targets of nearly half of spike-specific TCRs.

The CDR3 length is 13 residues. V lost 8 bases and J lost 6; bases outside the gene matches: 4. Assay: immunoSEQ multiplex PCR; the TCRdb copy retains only in-frame clones and omits some. Of 190,000 or so clones in the sample, more than 70% are singletons; the top ten hold around 26%. On this clone itself: What it recognizes is unknown.

Pooled samples include second doses given at about 4 or 12 weeks. This receptor was obtained from an adult who received the AZD1222 COVID-19 vaccine. This rearrangement joins TRBV12-3 or TRBV12-4 to TRBJ1-4; 9 nucleotides line up with TRBD1. This sample comprised peripheral blood, obtained 28 days after the second AZD1222 dose. CDR3 in DNA: TGTGCCAGCGCCGGGACAGGGCATGAAAAACTGTTTTTT. This encodes CASAGTGHEKLFF.